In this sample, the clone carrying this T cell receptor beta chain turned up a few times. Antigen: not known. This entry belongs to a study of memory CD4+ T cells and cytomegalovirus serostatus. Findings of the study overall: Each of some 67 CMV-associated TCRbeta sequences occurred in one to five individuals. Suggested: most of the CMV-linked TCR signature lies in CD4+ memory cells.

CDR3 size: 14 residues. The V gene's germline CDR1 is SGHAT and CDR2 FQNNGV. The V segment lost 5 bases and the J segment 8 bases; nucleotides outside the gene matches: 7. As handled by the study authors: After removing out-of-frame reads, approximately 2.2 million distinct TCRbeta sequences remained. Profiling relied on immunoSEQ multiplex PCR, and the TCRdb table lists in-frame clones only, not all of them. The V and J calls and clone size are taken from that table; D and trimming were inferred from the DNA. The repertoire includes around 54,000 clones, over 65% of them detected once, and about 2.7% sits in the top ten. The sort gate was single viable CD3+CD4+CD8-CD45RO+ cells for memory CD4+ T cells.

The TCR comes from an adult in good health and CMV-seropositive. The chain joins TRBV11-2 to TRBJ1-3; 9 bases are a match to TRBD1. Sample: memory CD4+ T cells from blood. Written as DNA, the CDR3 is TGTGCCAGCAGCCCCTACCGGACAGGGGACACCATATATTTT. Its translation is CASSPYRTGDTIYF.